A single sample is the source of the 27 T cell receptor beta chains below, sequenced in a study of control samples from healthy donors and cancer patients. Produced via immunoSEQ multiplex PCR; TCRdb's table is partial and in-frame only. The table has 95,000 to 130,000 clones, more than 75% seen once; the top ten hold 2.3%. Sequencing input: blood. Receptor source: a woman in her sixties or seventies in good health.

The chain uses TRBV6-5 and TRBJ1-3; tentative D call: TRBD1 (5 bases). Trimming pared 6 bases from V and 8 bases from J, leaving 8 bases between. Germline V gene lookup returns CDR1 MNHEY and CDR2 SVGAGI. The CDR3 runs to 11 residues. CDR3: CASRVQDTIYF. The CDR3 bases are TGTGCCAGCAGGGTACAGGACACCATATATTTT.

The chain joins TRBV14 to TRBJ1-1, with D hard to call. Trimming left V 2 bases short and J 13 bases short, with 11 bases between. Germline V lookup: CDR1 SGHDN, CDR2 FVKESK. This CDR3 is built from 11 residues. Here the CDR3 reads CASSQISKHFF. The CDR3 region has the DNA TGTGCCAGCAGCCAAATATCCAAGCATTTCTTT. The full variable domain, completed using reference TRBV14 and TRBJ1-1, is EAGVTQFPSHSVIEKGQTVTLRCDPISGHDNLYWYRRVMGKEIKFLLHFVKESKQDESGMPNNRFLAERTGGTYSTLKVQPAELEDSGVYFCASSQISKHFFGQGTRLTVV.

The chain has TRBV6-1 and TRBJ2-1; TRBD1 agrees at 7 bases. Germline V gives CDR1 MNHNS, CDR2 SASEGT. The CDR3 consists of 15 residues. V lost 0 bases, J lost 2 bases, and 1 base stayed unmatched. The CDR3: CASSEAQGAYNEQFF. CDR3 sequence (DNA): TGTGCCAGCAGTGAAGCGCAGGGGGCCTACAATGAGCAGTTCTTC.

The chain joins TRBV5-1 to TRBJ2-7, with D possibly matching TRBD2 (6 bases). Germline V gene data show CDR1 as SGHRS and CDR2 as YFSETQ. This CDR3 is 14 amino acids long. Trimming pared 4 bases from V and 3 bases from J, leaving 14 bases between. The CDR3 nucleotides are TGCGCCAGCAGCCCCCTAGGAGGGGTCTACGAGCAGTACTTC. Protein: CASSPLGGVYEQYF. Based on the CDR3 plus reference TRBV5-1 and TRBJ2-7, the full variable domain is KAGVTQTPRYLIKTRGQQVTLSCSPISGHRSVSWYQQTPGQGLQFLFEYFSETQRNKGNFPGRFSGRQFSNSRSEMNVSTLELGDSALYLCASSPLGGVYEQYFGPGTRLTVT.

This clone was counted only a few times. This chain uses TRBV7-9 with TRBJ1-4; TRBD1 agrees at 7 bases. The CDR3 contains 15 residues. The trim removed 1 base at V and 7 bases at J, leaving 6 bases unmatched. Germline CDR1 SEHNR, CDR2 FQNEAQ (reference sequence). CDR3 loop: CASSLGGTETEKLFF. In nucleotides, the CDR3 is TGTGCCAGCAGCTTAGGGGGGACAGAAACTGAAAAACTGTTTTTT.

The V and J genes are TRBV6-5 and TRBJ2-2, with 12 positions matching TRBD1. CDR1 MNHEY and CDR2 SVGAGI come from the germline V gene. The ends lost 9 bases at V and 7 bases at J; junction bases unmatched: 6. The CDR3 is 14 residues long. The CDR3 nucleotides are TGTGCCAGGCGGGACAGGGGGCGAGGCGGGGAGCTGTTTTTT. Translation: CARRDRGRGGELFF.

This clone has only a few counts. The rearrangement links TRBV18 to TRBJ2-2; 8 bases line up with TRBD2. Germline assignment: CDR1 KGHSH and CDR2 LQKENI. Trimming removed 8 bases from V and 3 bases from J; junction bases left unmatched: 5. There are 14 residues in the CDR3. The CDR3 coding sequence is TGTGCCAGCGCCGTAGCGGGGTACACCGGGGAGCTGTTTTTT. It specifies CASAVAGYTGELFF.

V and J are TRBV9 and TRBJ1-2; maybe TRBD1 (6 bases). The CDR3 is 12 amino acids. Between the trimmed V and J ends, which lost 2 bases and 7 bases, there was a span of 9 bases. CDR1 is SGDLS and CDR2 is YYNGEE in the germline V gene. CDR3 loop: CASSVLGAGYTF. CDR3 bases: TGTGCCAGCAGCGTTCTGGGGGCTGGCTACACCTTC.

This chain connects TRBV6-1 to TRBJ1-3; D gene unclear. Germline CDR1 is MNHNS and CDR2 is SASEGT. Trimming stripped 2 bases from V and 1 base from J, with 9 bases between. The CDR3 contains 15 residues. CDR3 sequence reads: CASSEHQLSGNTIYF. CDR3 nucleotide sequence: TGTGCCAGCAGTGAACATCAGCTTTCTGGAAACACCATATATTTT.

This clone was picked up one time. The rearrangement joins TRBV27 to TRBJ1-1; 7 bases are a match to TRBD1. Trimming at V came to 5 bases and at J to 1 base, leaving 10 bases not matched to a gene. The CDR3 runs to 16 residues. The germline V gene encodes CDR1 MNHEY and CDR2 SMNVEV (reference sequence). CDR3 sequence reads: CASSPPGGGRNTEAFF. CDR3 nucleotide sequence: TGTGCCAGCAGTCCCCCAGGGGGGGGCAGGAACACTGAAGCTTTCTTT.

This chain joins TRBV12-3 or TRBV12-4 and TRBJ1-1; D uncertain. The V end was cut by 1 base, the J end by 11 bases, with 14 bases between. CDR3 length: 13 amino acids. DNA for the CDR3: TGTGCCAGCAGTTTAGGGCGGCTCTTGGAGGCTTTCTTT. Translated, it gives CASSLGRLLEAFF.

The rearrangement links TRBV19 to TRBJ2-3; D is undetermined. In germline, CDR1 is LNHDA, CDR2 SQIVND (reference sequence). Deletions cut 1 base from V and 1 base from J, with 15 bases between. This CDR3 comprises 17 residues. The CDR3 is CASSIAGSQRGTDTQYF. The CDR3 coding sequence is TGTGCCAGTAGTATAGCAGGTAGCCAGCGTGGCACAGATACGCAGTATTTT.

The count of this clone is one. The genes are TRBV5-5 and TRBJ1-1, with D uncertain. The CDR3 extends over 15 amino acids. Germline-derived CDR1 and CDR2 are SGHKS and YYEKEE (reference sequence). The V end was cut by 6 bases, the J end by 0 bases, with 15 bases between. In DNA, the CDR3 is TGTGCCAGCACCTCCAGGTTGGGAATGAACACTGAAGCTTTCTTT. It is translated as CASTSRLGMNTEAFF.

This chain's CDR3 is CASSLGGADQPQHF. CDR3 in DNA: TGCGCCAGCAGTCTTGGGGGGGCAGACCAGCCCCAGCATTTT. The rearrangement uses TRBV5-1 and TRBJ1-5; possible D gene TRBD1, 6 bases. Deletions cut 5 bases from V and 7 bases from J, with 16 bases between. The V gene's germline CDR1 is SGHRS and CDR2 YFSETQ. The CDR3 has 14 amino acids.

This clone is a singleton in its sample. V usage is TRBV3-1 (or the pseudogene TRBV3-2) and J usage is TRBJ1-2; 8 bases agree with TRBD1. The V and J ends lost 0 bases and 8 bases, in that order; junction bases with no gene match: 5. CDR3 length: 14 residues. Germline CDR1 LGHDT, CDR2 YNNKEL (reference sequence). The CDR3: CASSQETYRGGYTF. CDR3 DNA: TGTGCCAGCAGCCAAGAAACTTACAGGGGGGGCTACACCTTC.

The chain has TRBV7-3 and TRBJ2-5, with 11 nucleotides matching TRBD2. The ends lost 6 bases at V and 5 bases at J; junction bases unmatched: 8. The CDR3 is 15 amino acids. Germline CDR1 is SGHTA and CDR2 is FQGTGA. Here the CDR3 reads CASSSIAGGQETQYF. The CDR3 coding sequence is TGTGCCAGCAGTTCAATAGCGGGGGGGCAGGAGACCCAGTACTTC.

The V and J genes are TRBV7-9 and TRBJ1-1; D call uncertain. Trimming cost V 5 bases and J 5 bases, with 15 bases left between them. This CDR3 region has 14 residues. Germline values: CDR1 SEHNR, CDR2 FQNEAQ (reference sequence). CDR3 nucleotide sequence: TGTGCCAGCAGCCCAGATGGGGTCGGGACTGAAGCTTTCTTT. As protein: CASSPDGVGTEAFF.

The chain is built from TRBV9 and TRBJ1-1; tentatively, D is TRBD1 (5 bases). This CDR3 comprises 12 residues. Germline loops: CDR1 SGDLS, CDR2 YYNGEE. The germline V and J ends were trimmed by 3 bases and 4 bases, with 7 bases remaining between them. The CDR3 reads CASSGGGTEAFF. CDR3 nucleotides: TGTGCCAGCAGCGGGGGGGGCACTGAAGCTTTCTTT.

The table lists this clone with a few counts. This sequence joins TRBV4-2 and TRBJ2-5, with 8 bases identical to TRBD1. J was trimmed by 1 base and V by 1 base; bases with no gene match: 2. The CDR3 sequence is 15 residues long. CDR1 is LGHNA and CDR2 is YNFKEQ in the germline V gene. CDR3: CASSQAGQVQETQYF. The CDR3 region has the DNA TGTGCCAGCAGCCAAGCGGGACAGGTCCAAGAGACCCAGTACTTC.

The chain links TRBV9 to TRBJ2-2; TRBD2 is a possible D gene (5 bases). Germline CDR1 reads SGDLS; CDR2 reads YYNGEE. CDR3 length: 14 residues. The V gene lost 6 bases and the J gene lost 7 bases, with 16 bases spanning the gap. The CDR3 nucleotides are TGTGCCAGCACAAACGTGAGGGCCGGCGGGGAGCTGTTTTTT. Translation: CASTNVRAGGELFF.

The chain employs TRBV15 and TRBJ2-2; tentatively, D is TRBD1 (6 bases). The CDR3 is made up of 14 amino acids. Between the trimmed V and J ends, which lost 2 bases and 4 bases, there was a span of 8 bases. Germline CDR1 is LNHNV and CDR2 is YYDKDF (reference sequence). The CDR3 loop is CATSRQGSTGELFF. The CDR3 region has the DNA TGTGCCACCAGCAGACAGGGGAGCACCGGGGAGCTGTTTTTT. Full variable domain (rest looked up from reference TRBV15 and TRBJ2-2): DAMVIQNPRYQVTQFGKPVTLSCSQTLNHNVMYWYQQKSSQAPKLLFHYYDKDFNNEADTPDNFQSRRPNTSFCFLDIRSPGLGDTAMYLCATSRQGSTGELFFGEGSRLTVL.

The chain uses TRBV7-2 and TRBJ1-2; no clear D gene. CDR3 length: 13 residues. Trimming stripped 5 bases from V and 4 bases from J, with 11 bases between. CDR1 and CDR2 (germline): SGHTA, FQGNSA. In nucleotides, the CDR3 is TGTGCCAGCAGCGAGCCGTTTACCTATGGCTACACCTTC. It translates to CASSEPFTYGYTF.

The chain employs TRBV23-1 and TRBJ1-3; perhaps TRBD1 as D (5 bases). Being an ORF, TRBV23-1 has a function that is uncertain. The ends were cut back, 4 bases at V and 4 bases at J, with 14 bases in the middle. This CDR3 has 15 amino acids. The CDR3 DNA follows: TGCGCCAGCAGTCGGGGGGAGGTAGGAGGAAACACCATATATTTT. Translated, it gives CASSRGEVGGNTIYF.

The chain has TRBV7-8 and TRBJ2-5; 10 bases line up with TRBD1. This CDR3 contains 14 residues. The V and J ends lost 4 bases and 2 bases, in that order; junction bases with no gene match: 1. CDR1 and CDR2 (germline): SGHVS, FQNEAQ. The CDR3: CASSWDRGQETQYF. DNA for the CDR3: TGTGCCAGCAGCTGGGACAGGGGACAAGAGACCCAGTACTTC.

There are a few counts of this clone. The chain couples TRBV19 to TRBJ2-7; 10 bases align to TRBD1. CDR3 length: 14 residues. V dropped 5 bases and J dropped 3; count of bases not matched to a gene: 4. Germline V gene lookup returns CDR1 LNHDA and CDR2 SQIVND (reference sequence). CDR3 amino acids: CASSSRDRGYEQYF. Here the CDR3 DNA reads TGTGCCAGTAGTTCTCGGGACAGGGGCTACGAGCAGTACTTC.

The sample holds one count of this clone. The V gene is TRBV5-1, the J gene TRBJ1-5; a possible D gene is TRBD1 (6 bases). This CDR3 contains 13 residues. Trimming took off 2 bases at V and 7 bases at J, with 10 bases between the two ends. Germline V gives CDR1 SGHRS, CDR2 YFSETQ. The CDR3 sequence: CASSFDTGQPQHF. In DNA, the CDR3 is TGCGCCAGCAGCTTCGACACAGGGCAGCCCCAGCATTTT. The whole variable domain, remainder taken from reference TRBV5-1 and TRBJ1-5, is KAGVTQTPRYLIKTRGQQVTLSCSPISGHRSVSWYQQTPGQGLQFLFEYFSETQRNKGNFPGRFSGRQFSNSRSEMNVSTLELGDSALYLCASSFDTGQPQHFGDGTRLSIL.

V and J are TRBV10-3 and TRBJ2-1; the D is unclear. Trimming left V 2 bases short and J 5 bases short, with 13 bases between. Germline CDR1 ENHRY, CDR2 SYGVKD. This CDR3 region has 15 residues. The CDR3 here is CAISEGRPYNNEQFF. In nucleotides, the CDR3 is TGTGCCATCAGTGAGGGGCGGCCTTATAACAATGAGCAGTTCTTC.